This paragraph covers one TCR beta chain sequence. This CDR3 contains 14 residues. Germline V gene sequence: CDR1 MDHEN, CDR2 SYDVKM. The V and J ends lost 10 bases and 2 bases respectively, with 17 bases between them. The data originate from a study of blood T cell repertoires in COVID-19. Overall study context: Samples of COVID-19 (acute and convalescent) were obtained from the United States, Italy and Spain. In each case, the material was cDNA or gDNA derived from T cells, B-cell-depleted T cells, or PBMCs.

In the authors' workflow: Using reference gene primer amplification, nucleated cell counts were estimated. Produced via immunoSEQ multiplex PCR; TCRdb's table is partial and in-frame only. The D gene and trimming were derived from the DNA, and the V and J assignments and clone size from that table. The sample lists fewer than 65,000 clones, approximately 84% occurring once. Sequencing was performed on peripheral blood. The chain is built from TRBV28 and TRBJ1-1, with D perhaps matching TRBD1 (6 bases). The sequence came from a human donor in a cohort sampled during active COVID-19. The CDR3 loop is CATQLTGTNTEAFF. The CDR3 region has the DNA TGTGCCACACAACTGACCGGGACAAACACTGAAGCTTTCTTT.